The clone carrying this T cell receptor (beta chain) appeared a few times. V was pared by 0 bases and J by 4 bases, with 3 bases between. Per germline, CDR1 SGHRS and CDR2 YFSETQ. The CDR3 is made up of 12 amino acids. Profiling relied on immunoSEQ multiplex PCR, and the TCRdb table lists in-frame clones only, not all of them. This table holds 45,000 to 55,000 clones, 88% found once. Patients were ineligible given autoimmune disease history or systemic immunosuppression. The data belong to a study of OX40 agonist ivuxolimab in advanced cancers. The overall study: Ivuxolimab, which is an agonistic anti-OX40 (CD134) antibody, was administered to the patients.

Sequenced here: CD4+ or CD8+ T cells sorted from blood, sampled in a trial of the OX40 agonist ivuxolimab. The chain links TRBV5-1 to TRBJ2-3; D uncertain. The clonotype originates from an adult with an advanced solid tumor such as melanoma, head and neck, liver or kidney cancer. The CDR3 spells CASSLVADTQYF. Here the CDR3 DNA reads TGCGCCAGCAGCTTGGTCGCAGATACGCAGTATTTT.